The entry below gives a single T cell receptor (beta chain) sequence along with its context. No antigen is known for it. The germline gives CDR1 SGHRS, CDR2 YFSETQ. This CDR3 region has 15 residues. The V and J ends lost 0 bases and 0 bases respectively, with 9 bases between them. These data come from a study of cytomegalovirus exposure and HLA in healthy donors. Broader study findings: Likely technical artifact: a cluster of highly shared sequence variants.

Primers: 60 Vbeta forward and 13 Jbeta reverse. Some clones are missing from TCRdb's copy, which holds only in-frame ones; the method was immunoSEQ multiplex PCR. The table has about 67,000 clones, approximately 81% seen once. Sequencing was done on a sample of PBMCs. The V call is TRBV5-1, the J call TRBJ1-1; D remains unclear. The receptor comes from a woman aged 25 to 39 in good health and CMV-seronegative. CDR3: CASSLAYEVNTEAFF. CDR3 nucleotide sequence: TGCGCCAGCAGCTTGGCCTATGAAGTGAACACTGAAGCTTTCTTT.